This T cell receptor (beta chain) was retrieved from a study of T cell clusters in autoimmune cytopenias. General study points: No cluster-lack signature appeared between secondary cytopenia and chronic lymphocytic leukemia patients, apparently due to lymphoma masking.

One tube held mixed TRB-A and TRB-B primer pools for touch-down PCR. Following a re-call of the multiplex PCR reads, TCRdb has one entry per CDR3 protein and lacks DNA. With about 2,000 distinct CDR3 sequences in the sample, the ten largest clones hold 55% to 60%. This clonotype is medium-sized by frequency. Its cognate antigen is unknown. The CDR3 covers 14 residues. Germline CDR1 is MNHEY and CDR2 is SVGAGI. TRB amplification used 250 ng of peripheral blood genomic DNA. This same sample was also part of a study on T cell repertoires in aging, cancer and after chemotherapy. From that report: In healthy donors, age-related TCR diversity loss mainly reflected lost richness. Rebound thymic output was suggested by rising median generation probability during chemotherapy in each cancer cohort. These repertoire data do not allow conclusions about immunological memory after chemotherapy.

The chain employs TRBV6-5 and TRBJ1-6; TCRdb designates TRBD1, a call that cannot be tested without DNA. The sequence was collected from a human donor with an autoimmune cytopenia or autoimmune hepatitis (not recorded which). The specimen sequenced was peripheral blood. CDR3: CASSYAQGNSPLHF.